Below, 17 T cell receptor beta chains from the same sample are listed, as sequenced in a study of neoadjuvant anti-PD-1 for oral cavity cancer. Repertoires were generated with immunoSEQ multiplex PCR, while TCRdb's copy carries only in-frame clones and drops some. The table includes about 79,000 clones, around 88% detected once. The sequenced sample was PBMCs, obtained before nivolumab (anti-PD-1) treatment. Every receptor here comes from a person aged 35-80 years with oral cavity squamous cell carcinoma.

This clone has more than one count but fewer than ten. This chain links TRBV6-1 with TRBJ2-1; TRBD2 aligns across 10 bases. Germline CDR1 and CDR2: MNHNS and SASEGT. The trim removed 5 bases at V and 2 bases at J, leaving 3 bases unmatched. The CDR3 length is 15 residues. The CDR3 region is CASSLAGGTYNEQFF. The CDR3 DNA sequence: TGTGCCAGCAGTTTAGCGGGAGGAACCTACAATGAGCAGTTCTTC.

This sequence joins TRBV19 and TRBJ1-4; TRBD1 is a possible D gene (6 bases). Trimming cost V 6 bases and J 8 bases, with 16 bases left between them. The CDR3 is 14 residues long. The germline V gene encodes CDR1 LNHDA and CDR2 SQIVND (reference sequence). The CDR3 sequence is CASSHGGAREKLFF. CDR3 DNA sequence: TGTGCCAGTAGCCATGGGGGGGCGCGAGAAAAACTGTTTTTT.

The V and J genes are TRBV5-1 and TRBJ1-4; D not certain. V lost 7 bases, J lost 4 bases, and 11 bases lay in between. This CDR3 region has 13 residues. The germline V gene encodes CDR1 SGHRS and CDR2 YFSETQ. The CDR3 sequence: CASSDEVNEKLFF. CDR3 coding DNA: TGCGCCAGCTCGGACGAAGTTAATGAAAAACTGTTTTTT.

This clone has a single count. The genes are TRBV20-1 and TRBJ1-1; perhaps TRBD1 as D (5 bases). This CDR3 has 11 residues. Germline V lookup: CDR1 DFQATT, CDR2 SNEGSKA (reference sequence). The CDR3 is CSTPFPGQAFF. The CDR3 nucleotides read TGCAGCACACCATTTCCGGGACAAGCTTTCTTT.

The rearrangement joins TRBV7-9 to TRBJ1-1; TRBD1 agrees at 8 bases. The germline V gene encodes CDR1 SEHNR and CDR2 FQNEAQ (reference sequence). The CDR3 runs to 15 residues. The V and J ends lost 3 bases and 2 bases, in that order; junction bases with no gene match: 5. DNA for the CDR3: TGTGCCAGCAGCTTGAGGACAGGGAGTAACACTGAAGCTTTCTTT. Translating gives CASSLRTGSNTEAFF.

This chain links TRBV4-1 with TRBJ1-1, with D possibly matching TRBD1 (6 bases). Germline values: CDR1 MGHRA, CDR2 YSYEKL. Deletions cut 0 bases from V and 7 bases from J, with 21 bases between. The CDR3 spans 17 residues. As DNA, the CDR3 is TGCGCCAGCAGCCAAGAGGGGGGGGGCCAGGTCCCGGGTGAAGCTTTCTTT. This translates into CASSQEGGGQVPGEAFF.

This chain uses TRBV4-1 with TRBJ2-6, with D possibly being TRBD1 (5 bases). The germline V gene has CDR1 MGHRA and CDR2 YSYEKL. The CDR3 is made up of 17 amino acids. Trimming removed 3 bases from V and 0 bases from J, with 12 bases in between. CDR3 residues: CASSQYLDSSGANVLTF. As DNA, the CDR3 is TGCGCCAGCAGCCAGTACCTTGACAGCTCTGGGGCCAACGTCCTGACTTTC.

The gene calls are TRBV7-3 and TRBJ1-2; D is undetermined. V shed 0 bases and J shed 7 bases, with 6 bases lying between them. The CDR3 runs to 12 residues. The germline V gene has CDR1 SGHTA and CDR2 FQGTGA. The CDR3 protein is CASSLTGFGYTF. The CDR3 nucleotides read TGTGCCAGCAGCTTAACGGGGTTTGGCTACACCTTC.

The V and J genes are TRBV27 and TRBJ2-7; no clear D gene. This CDR3 has 13 residues. From germline, CDR1 is MNHEY and CDR2 SMNVEV (reference sequence). Trimming left V 4 bases short and J 2 bases short, with 9 bases between. This CDR3 reads CASSSTRAYEQYF. In DNA, the CDR3 is TGTGCCAGCAGTTCCACAAGAGCCTACGAGCAGTACTTC.

This clone is a singleton in its sample. The rearrangement uses TRBV2 and TRBJ1-2; tentative D call: TRBD1 (6 bases). Trimming left V 7 bases short and J 4 bases short, with 19 bases between. This CDR3 comprises 15 residues. Germline V gene sequence: CDR1 SNHLY, CDR2 FYNNEI. The CDR3 nucleotides read TGTGCCAGCATTATCCGAGGGGGGGCGGGCTATGGCTACACCTTC. Translation: CASIIRGGAGYGYTF.

The chain combines TRBV2 with TRBJ1-2; no firm D call. Germline V gene lookup returns CDR1 SNHLY and CDR2 FYNNEI. The CDR3 has 15 amino acids. V shed 2 bases and J shed 6 bases, with 16 bases lying between them. The CDR3 bases are TGTGCCAGCAGTGAAAGGCCCAGCGGACCTGATGGCTACACCTTC. The encoded protein is CASSERPSGPDGYTF.

J is TRBJ1-5 and V is TRBV2, with TRBD1 identical over 10 bases. Trimming removed 5 bases from V and 1 base from J; junction bases left unmatched: 2. The CDR3 runs 15 residues. CDR1 is SNHLY and CDR2 is FYNNEI in the germline V gene. In DNA, the CDR3 is TGTGCCAGCAGTCTGGGACAGGGGAGCAATCAGCCCCAGCATTTT. Its protein is CASSLGQGSNQPQHF.

The rearrangement joins TRBV7-8 to TRBJ1-5, with D maybe TRBD1 (5 bases). V was trimmed by 4 bases and J by 4 bases, leaving 11 bases between them. This CDR3 has 14 residues. From germline, CDR1 is SGHVS and CDR2 FQNEAQ. The CDR3 loop is CASSSHQGNQPQHF. CDR3 bases: TGTGCCAGCAGCTCCCATCAGGGTAATCAGCCCCAGCATTTT.

This chain joins TRBV5-4 and TRBJ1-4; 7 bases map to TRBD1. Germline V gene sequence: CDR1 SGHNT, CDR2 YYREEE (reference sequence). Trimming took 3 bases from V and 4 from J; bases not matched to a gene: 3. The CDR3 spans 14 residues. CDR3: CASSSGQDNEKLFF. CDR3 bases: TGTGCCAGCAGCTCCGGACAGGATAATGAAAAACTGTTTTTT.

The V gene is TRBV9, the J gene TRBJ2-7; 10 bases align to TRBD1. Per the germline V gene, CDR1 is SGDLS and CDR2 is YYNGEE. The CDR3 is 14 amino acids. V lost 3 bases and J lost 6; bases outside the gene matches: 6. The CDR3 DNA reads TGTGCCAGCAGCGCCGGGACAGGGGATCGCGAGCAGTACTTC. Its protein is CASSAGTGDREQYF.

The rearrangement links TRBV9 to TRBJ2-7; a possible D gene is TRBD2 (6 bases). Germline V gives CDR1 SGDLS, CDR2 YYNGEE. The CDR3 contains 16 residues. The V and J ends lost 0 bases and 1 base respectively, with 14 bases between them. CDR3 in DNA: TGTGCCAGCAGCGTAGATCAGGGAGGTAATTCCTACGAGCAGTACTTC. This translates into CASSVDQGGNSYEQYF.

The genes are TRBV27 and TRBJ1-5; TRBD1 matches 8 bases. The CDR3 is 20 amino acids. Germline lookup yields CDR1 MNHEY and CDR2 SMNVEV (reference sequence). The V segment lost 6 bases and the J segment 3 bases; nucleotides outside the gene matches: 22. This CDR3 is CASSPQWTGTTRGFNQPQHF. The CDR3 DNA is TGTGCCAGCAGCCCCCAGTGGACAGGGACTACCCGGGGGTTCAATCAGCCCCAGCATTTT.